This TCR beta chain was profiled in a study of human T cells and chemical hapten exposure. TCRdb called the RACE reads again in MiXCR, with one record for every CDR3 protein. The profile shows more than 150,000 distinct CDR3 sequences, 30% of them singletons. Indicated time point: pre-sensitization, week 0. Treatment reported: therapeutic diphenylcyclopropenone sensitization with weekly scalp DPC. This clonotype was counted between two and nine times. Germline assignment: CDR1 MGHRA and CDR2 YSYEKL. This CDR3 region has 15 residues. The V and J ends lost 0 bases and 3 bases respectively, with 11 bases between them.

The sequencing used whole blood, collected in connection with sensitization to the hapten diphenylcyclopropenone (DPC). The TCR was taken from a woman aged 25 to 39 with alopecia areata. Some clones in this sample may be carry-over from other donors' samples. V and J are TRBV4-1 and TRBJ1-2; TRBD1 might be the D (6 bases). CDR3 in DNA: TGCGCCAGCAGCCAAGATGACAGGAATTACTATGGCTACACCTTC. Translation: CASSQDDRNYYGYTF.